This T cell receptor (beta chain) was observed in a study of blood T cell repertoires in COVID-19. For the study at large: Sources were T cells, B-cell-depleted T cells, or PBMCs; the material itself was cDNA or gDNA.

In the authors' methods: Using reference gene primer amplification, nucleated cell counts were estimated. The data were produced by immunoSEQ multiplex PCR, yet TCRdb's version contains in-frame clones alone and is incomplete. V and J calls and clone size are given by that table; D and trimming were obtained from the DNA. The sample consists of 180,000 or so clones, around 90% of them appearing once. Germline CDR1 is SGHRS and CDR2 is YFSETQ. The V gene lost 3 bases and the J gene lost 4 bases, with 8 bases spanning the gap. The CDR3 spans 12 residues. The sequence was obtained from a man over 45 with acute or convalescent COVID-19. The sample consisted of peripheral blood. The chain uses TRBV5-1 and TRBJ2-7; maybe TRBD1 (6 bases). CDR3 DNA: TGCGCCAGCAGCTCAACAGGGTACGAGCAGTACTTC. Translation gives CASSSTGYEQYF.